The rows below give T cell receptor beta chains drawn from one sample of a study of blood T cell repertoires in COVID-19. Measured with immunoSEQ multiplex PCR; TCRdb has only the in-frame clones, and not every one. The repertoire holds roughly 87,000 clones, with around 88% as singletons. The sample consisted of peripheral blood. These receptors were collected from a man aged 60 to 75 with acute or convalescent COVID-19. Each CDR3 is given with its conserved first and last residue. A D gene is named only where the DNA matches it firmly. Only some rows state a clone size, as once, few, many or a class for expanded clones.

v_gene: TRBV7-6; abundance: NA; d_gene: NA; j_gene: TRBJ1-3; CDR3nt: TGTGCCAGCAGCTTAGGTATGTGCTCTGGAAACACCATATATTTT; CDR3aa: CASSLGMCSGNTIYF
v_gene: TRBV9; abundance: NA; d_gene: TRBD2; j_gene: TRBJ2-2; CDR3nt: TGTGCCAGCAGCGTCCGAACTAGCGGGAGCCTCGGGGAGCTGTTTTTT; CDR3aa: CASSVRTSGSLGELFF
v_gene: TRBV11-3; abundance: NA; d_gene: TRBD2; j_gene: TRBJ2-2; CDR3nt: TGTGCCAGCAGTCCTCTAGCGGGGACCGGGGAGCTGTTTTTT; CDR3aa: CASSPLAGTGELFF
v_gene: TRBV7-8; abundance: NA; d_gene: TRBD2; j_gene: TRBJ2-3; CDR3nt: TGTGCCAGCAGCTTAGTTGCGGGAGGGGATACAGATACGCAGTATTTT; CDR3aa: CASSLVAGGDTDTQYF
v_gene: TRBV5-1; abundance: NA; d_gene: NA; j_gene: TRBJ1-2; CDR3nt: TGCGCCAGCACCGGGAATAACTATGGCTACACCTTC; CDR3aa: CASTGNNYGYTF
v_gene: TRBV19; abundance: NA; d_gene: NA; j_gene: TRBJ2-3; CDR3nt: TGTGCCAGTAGTATGAGGGAAGATACGCAGTATTTT; CDR3aa: CASSMREDTQYF
v_gene: TRBV2; abundance: NA; d_gene: NA; j_gene: TRBJ2-7; CDR3nt: TGTGCCAGCAGTGAAAGAGGCACAGGGTACTACGAGCAGTACTTC; CDR3aa: CASSERGTGYYEQYF
v_gene: TRBV27; abundance: once; d_gene: NA; j_gene: TRBJ2-1; CDR3nt: TGTGCCAGCAGTGAGCACAATGAGCAGTTCTTC; CDR3aa: CASSEHNEQFF
v_gene: TRBV7-9; abundance: NA; d_gene: TRBD2; j_gene: TRBJ2-5; CDR3nt: TGTGCCAGCAGCTTAAAGTTGACGGGAGGGCCCGGAGTCGAGACCCAGTACTTC; CDR3aa: CASSLKLTGGPGVETQYF
v_gene: TRBV3-1/TRBV3-2; abundance: NA; d_gene: NA; j_gene: TRBJ2-2; CDR3nt: TGTGCCAGCAGCCAATTCCAGGGTAGGGACACCGGGGAGCTGTTTTTT; CDR3aa: CASSQFQGRDTGELFF
v_gene: TRBV24-1; abundance: few; d_gene: NA; j_gene: TRBJ2-7; CDR3nt: TGTGCCACGACCCACAGAATTTACTCCTACGAGCAGTACTTC; CDR3aa: CATTHRIYSYEQYF
v_gene: TRBV5-1; abundance: NA; d_gene: TRBD1; j_gene: TRBJ1-4; CDR3nt: TGCGCCAGCAGCCCACGACAGGGGGCGCAAGAAAAACTGTTTTTT; CDR3aa: CASSPRQGAQEKLFF
v_gene: TRBV19; abundance: NA; d_gene: TRBD2; j_gene: TRBJ2-3; CDR3nt: TGTGCCAGTAGCACTAGCGGGGGGGCCTCAGATACGCAGTATTTT; CDR3aa: CASSTSGGASDTQYF
v_gene: TRBV5-1; abundance: NA; d_gene: TRBD1; j_gene: TRBJ1-4; CDR3nt: TGCGCCAGCAGCCCGGGACAGGGCTTTAATGAAAAACTGTTTTTT; CDR3aa: CASSPGQGFNEKLFF
v_gene: TRBV2; abundance: NA; d_gene: TRBD1; j_gene: TRBJ1-1; CDR3nt: TGTGCCAGCAGGGACAGGGACGGGGCTTTCTTT; CDR3aa: CASRDRDGAFF
v_gene: TRBV5-1; abundance: few; d_gene: NA; j_gene: TRBJ1-5; CDR3nt: TGCGCCAGCAGCTTTACAACAGGGTCTAATCAGCCCCAGCATTTT; CDR3aa: CASSFTTGSNQPQHF
v_gene: TRBV6-5; abundance: NA; d_gene: TRBD1; j_gene: TRBJ1-1; CDR3nt: TGTGCCAGCAGATTGGGGACAGGGTTTGGCACTGAAGCTTTCTTT; CDR3aa: CASRLGTGFGTEAFF
v_gene: TRBV5-1; abundance: NA; d_gene: NA; j_gene: TRBJ2-1; CDR3nt: TGCGCCAGCAGCTTGGCAGCGGCGATTTACAATGAGCAGTTCTTC; CDR3aa: CASSLAAAIYNEQFF
v_gene: TRBV5-1; abundance: NA; d_gene: NA; j_gene: TRBJ1-4; CDR3nt: TGCGCCAGCAGCTTAGGTCAGGGACGGGGGAGAGAAGAAAAACTGTTTTTT; CDR3aa: CASSLGQGRGREEKLFF
v_gene: TRBV10-1; abundance: NA; d_gene: NA; j_gene: TRBJ2-7; CDR3nt: TGCGCCAGCAGTGAGAGAGAAGACGAGCAGTACTTC; CDR3aa: CASSEREDEQYF
v_gene: TRBV5-1; abundance: NA; d_gene: TRBD1; j_gene: TRBJ1-1; CDR3nt: TGCGCCAGCAGCTGGACCGGGACAGACACTGAAGCTTTCTTT; CDR3aa: CASSWTGTDTEAFF
v_gene: TRBV7-3; abundance: once; d_gene: TRBD1; j_gene: TRBJ2-3; CDR3nt: TGTGCCAGCAGCTCCGACAGGGGGTGGACAGATACGCAGTATTTT; CDR3aa: CASSSDRGWTDTQYF
v_gene: TRBV27; abundance: NA; d_gene: TRBD1; j_gene: TRBJ2-3; CDR3nt: TGTGCCAGCAGTCTCCGGGACAGACCTAGCACAGATACGCAGTATTTT; CDR3aa: CASSLRDRPSTDTQYF
v_gene: TRBV4-1; abundance: NA; d_gene: TRBD2; j_gene: TRBJ2-2; CDR3nt: TGCGCCAGCAGGCCAGGGAGGGCGAACACCGGGGAGCTGTTTTTT; CDR3aa: CASRPGRANTGELFF
v_gene: TRBV2; abundance: NA; d_gene: TRBD1; j_gene: TRBJ2-2; CDR3nt: TGTGCCAGCAGTGTGGACAGGGGAGACACCGGGGAGCTGTTTTTT; CDR3aa: CASSVDRGDTGELFF
v_gene: TRBV29-1; abundance: NA; d_gene: TRBD1; j_gene: TRBJ1-5; CDR3nt: TGCAGCGTGGGACAGGCGATCAATCAGCCCCAGCATTTT; CDR3aa: CSVGQAINQPQHF
v_gene: TRBV5-1; abundance: NA; d_gene: TRBD1; j_gene: TRBJ2-1; CDR3nt: TGCGCCAGCAGCTTGGCCCCACAGGGGTCATACAATGAGCAGTTCTTC; CDR3aa: CASSLAPQGSYNEQFF
v_gene: TRBV6-5; abundance: NA; d_gene: TRBD2; j_gene: TRBJ2-1; CDR3nt: TGTGCCAGCAGAACCGTGATAGCGGGAGCTGCTGAGCAGTTCTTC; CDR3aa: CASRTVIAGAAEQFF
v_gene: TRBV7-2; abundance: NA; d_gene: NA; j_gene: TRBJ1-2; CDR3nt: TGTGCCAGCAGCTTAGACATGGTCGGCTACACCTTC; CDR3aa: CASSLDMVGYTF
v_gene: TRBV4-2; abundance: once; d_gene: TRBD1; j_gene: TRBJ2-2; CDR3nt: TGTGCCAGCAGGCTAGGGACAGGGAGTAACACCGGGGAGCTGTTTTTT; CDR3aa: CASRLGTGSNTGELFF
v_gene: TRBV18; abundance: NA; d_gene: NA; j_gene: TRBJ1-2; CDR3nt: TGTGCCAGCTCACCTAGTGATGGCTACACCTTC; CDR3aa: CASSPSDGYTF
v_gene: TRBV27; abundance: NA; d_gene: TRBD1; j_gene: TRBJ1-4; CDR3nt: TGTGCCAGCAGGGACAGGGGGCGAGGGGATGAAAAACTGTTTTTT; CDR3aa: CASRDRGRGDEKLFF
v_gene: TRBV5-1; abundance: NA; d_gene: TRBD1; j_gene: TRBJ2-3; CDR3nt: TGCGCCAGCAGCTGGGAGACAGGGGGCGCGGGTACGCAGTATTTT; CDR3aa: CASSWETGGAGTQYF
v_gene: TRBV21-1; abundance: NA; d_gene: NA; j_gene: TRBJ2-6; CDR3nt: TGTGCCAGCAGCAAATGGACAGGTGTCTCTGGGGCCAACGTCCTGACTTTC; CDR3aa: CASSKWTGVSGANVLTF
v_gene: TRBV7-2; abundance: NA; d_gene: TRBD1; j_gene: TRBJ1-4; CDR3nt: TGTGCCAGCAGCAGAGGACAGGGGTCCACTAATGAAAAACTGTTTTTT; CDR3aa: CASSRGQGSTNEKLFF
v_gene: TRBV5-1; abundance: NA; d_gene: NA; j_gene: TRBJ1-5; CDR3nt: TGCGCCAGCAGCAGGACACAGGGACAGCCCCAGCATTTT; CDR3aa: CASSRTQGQPQHF
v_gene: TRBV27; abundance: NA; d_gene: NA; j_gene: TRBJ2-7; CDR3nt: TGTGCCAGCAGTCCCCGCCCCCCAGGGCCGCAGGACCTCTACGAGCAGTACTTC; CDR3aa: CASSPRPPGPQDLYEQYF
v_gene: TRBV5-1; abundance: once; d_gene: TRBD2; j_gene: TRBJ2-2; CDR3nt: TGCGCCAGCAGCCAGACTAGCGGGAGTCCCGGGGAGCTGTTTTTT; CDR3aa: CASSQTSGSPGELFF
v_gene: TRBV6-6; abundance: NA; d_gene: NA; j_gene: TRBJ2-7; CDR3nt: TGTGCCAGCAGTTACCTGGGGGCCCCCTACGAGCAGTACTTC; CDR3aa: CASSYLGAPYEQYF
v_gene: TRBV28; abundance: once; d_gene: TRBD1; j_gene: TRBJ2-7; CDR3nt: TGTGCCAGCAGATTCCTTGGACAGGGGACCGAGCAGTACTTC; CDR3aa: CASRFLGQGTEQYF
v_gene: TRBV5-6; abundance: NA; d_gene: TRBD1; j_gene: TRBJ2-2; CDR3nt: TGTGCCAGCAGCTTTTGGGACAGGGACAACACCGGGGAGCTGTTTTTT; CDR3aa: CASSFWDRDNTGELFF
v_gene: TRBV4-2; abundance: NA; d_gene: TRBD1; j_gene: TRBJ2-7; CDR3nt: TGTGCCAGCAGCGGAACGGGACAGGGCTCCTACGAGCAGTACTTC; CDR3aa: CASSGTGQGSYEQYF
v_gene: TRBV28; abundance: NA; d_gene: TRBD1; j_gene: TRBJ2-7; CDR3nt: TGTGCCAGCAGTATCGGACAGGTCTACGAGCAGTACTTC; CDR3aa: CASSIGQVYEQYF